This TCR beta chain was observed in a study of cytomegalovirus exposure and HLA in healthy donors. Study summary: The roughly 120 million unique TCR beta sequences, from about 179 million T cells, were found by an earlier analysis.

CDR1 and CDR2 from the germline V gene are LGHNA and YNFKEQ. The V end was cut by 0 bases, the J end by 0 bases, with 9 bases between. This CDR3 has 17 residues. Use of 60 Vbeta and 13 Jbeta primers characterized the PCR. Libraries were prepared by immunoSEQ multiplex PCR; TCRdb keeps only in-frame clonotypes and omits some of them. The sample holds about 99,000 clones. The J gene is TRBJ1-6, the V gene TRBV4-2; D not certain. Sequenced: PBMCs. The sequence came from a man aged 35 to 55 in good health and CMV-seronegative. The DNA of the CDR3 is TGTGCCAGCAGCCAAGATCACGCTAGCTCCTATAATTCACCCCTCCACTTT. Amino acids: CASSQDHASSYNSPLHF.